The source of this T cell receptor beta chain is a study of T cells after posttransplantation cyclophosphamide. TCRdb keeps only in-frame clones here, not all; method: immunoSEQ multiplex PCR. The sample holds 15,000 to 20,000 clones, 60% to 80% seen once. Treatment was busulfan-fludarabine conditioning, a marrow graft, and cyclophosphamide on days +3 and +4. Trimming removed 0 bases from V and 4 bases from J, with 19 bases in between. This CDR3 region has 18 residues. Looked up from germline, CDR1 is SGHAT and CDR2 is FQNNGV. Study findings and constraints: Donor-recipient repertoire similarity was low at 1-2 months, rising over year one.

This clone occurred once. Its specificity is not known. This rearrangement joins TRBV11-2 to TRBJ1-3; no clear D. The source of this sequence is a female patient aged 35 to 55 who received an allogeneic stem cell transplant from a related donor, was CMV-positive, and had no GVHD. Some of the T cells may derive from the graft donor. The specimen comprised CD8+ T cells sorted from PBMCs, sampled roughly 2,000 days after a stem cell transplant with posttransplant cyclophosphamide. The CDR3 nucleotides read TGTGCCAGCAGCTTAGAAGGAGGGCCCCCGAGGCTCGGAAACACCATATATTTT. Protein product: CASSLEGGPPRLGNTIYF.